What follows describes a single T cell receptor beta chain. The antigen remains unidentified. Unmatched junction bases numbered 7, after V lost 3 bases and J lost 5 bases. CDR1 MNHEY and CDR2 SVGAGI come from the germline V gene. CDR3 length equals 15 residues. These data belong to a study of CD8 T cells in acute hepatitis C reinfection. Study conclusions and caveats: Only TCRbeta was bulk sequenced, so alphabeta pairing of public clonotypes remains unknown. Overrepresentation in the naive pool did not explain the preferential TRBV04 and TRBV06 usage seen in all groups. A V04-02/J02-02 clonotype was among over 10 public ones, independent of outcome. Differing sequencing approaches may have limited exact matches to other epitopes.

Measured with immunoSEQ multiplex PCR; TCRdb has only the in-frame clones, and not every one. The sample records fewer than 40,000 clones, approximately 83% being singletons. Time point denoted: naive CD8 control sorted from an acute-time-point sample. Sequencing was carried out using naive CD8+ T cells from PBMCs. J is TRBJ2-1 and V is TRBV6-5; 7 bases are a match to TRBD2. This TCR came from a woman younger than 30 who spontaneously cleared hepatitis C infection. CDR3 loop: CASSYWRERNNEQFF. The CDR3 bases are TGTGCCAGCAGTTATTGGCGGGAGCGCAACAATGAGCAGTTCTTC.